Listed here are 3 T cell receptor beta chains from one sample, sequenced in a study of T cell changes during pregnancy in multiple sclerosis. Libraries were prepared by immunoSEQ multiplex PCR; TCRdb keeps only in-frame clonotypes and omits some of them. Of 15,000 to 20,000 clones in the sample, approximately 91% are singletons; the top ten hold approximately 12%. Specimen: CD8+ T cells from peripheral blood mononuclear cells, collected after pregnancy. The receptors were sampled from a female donor in good health, enrolled as a control in a pregnancy study.

The J gene is TRBJ2-7, the V gene TRBV2; no reliable D call. There are 12 residues in the CDR3. CDR1 is SNHLY and CDR2 is FYNNEI in the germline V gene. V dropped 4 bases and J dropped 3 bases, with 7 bases sitting between them. CDR3 sequence (DNA): TGTGCCAGCAGTGCGGGTGGCTACGAGCAGTACTTC. Protein: CASSAGGYEQYF.

The chain carries TRBV6-1 and TRBJ2-3; D perhaps matches TRBD1 (5 bases). There are 14 residues in the CDR3. Trimming stripped 8 bases from V and 1 base from J, with 13 bases between. Germline assignment: CDR1 MNHNS and CDR2 SASEGT. The CDR3 loop is CASDQGSGTDTQYF. CDR3 nucleotides: TGTGCCAGCGATCAGGGCAGTGGCACAGATACGCAGTATTTT.

The chain recombines TRBV29-1 with TRBJ2-7, with 11 bases lining up with TRBD2. The germline gives CDR1 SQVTM, CDR2 ANQGSEA. This CDR3 is 15 amino acids long. With V trimmed by 6 bases and J by 1 base, 8 bases remained unmatched. CDR3 coding DNA: TGCAGCGTCGAACTAGCGGGGGCCCCTTCCTACGAGCAGTACTTC. Protein sequence: CSVELAGAPSYEQYF.